This entry lists 6 T cell receptor beta chains sequenced from one sample in a study of OX40 agonist ivuxolimab in advanced cancers. Sequenced by immunoSEQ multiplex PCR; TCRdb stores in-frame clones only, minus some. The sample holds over 100,000 clones; 85% to 90% are singletons and the top ten take 0.55%. Sequenced here: CD4+ or CD8+ T cells sorted from blood, sampled in a trial of the OX40 agonist ivuxolimab. These receptor sequences come from an adult with an advanced solid tumor such as melanoma, head and neck, liver or kidney cancer.

The CDR3 DNA sequence: TGTGCCAGCAGCTACAGCCCGACAGGGTTCAACACCGGGGAGCTGTTTTTT. It yields the protein CASSYSPTGFNTGELFF. The V call is TRBV7-9, the J call TRBJ2-2; TRBD1 aligns across 7 bases. Germline loops: CDR1 SEHNR, CDR2 FQNEAQ (reference sequence). After removal of 4 bases from V and 2 bases from J, the junction contained 10 bases not matched to a gene. The CDR3 has 17 amino acids.

The chain combines TRBV6-5 with TRBJ2-3; the D is unclear. Germline CDR1 is MNHEY and CDR2 is SVGAGI. V shed 5 bases and J shed 1 base, with 7 bases lying between them. There are 13 residues in the CDR3. CDR3 sequence reads: CASSVQGTDTQYF. In nucleotides, the CDR3 is TGTGCCAGCAGTGTCCAGGGCACAGATACGCAGTATTTT.

The rearrangement uses TRBV19 and TRBJ2-3; 12 bases match TRBD2. V lost 9 bases to trimming and J lost 5 bases; unmatched junction nucleotides: 6. This CDR3 is 14 amino acids long. Per the germline V gene, CDR1 is LNHDA and CDR2 is SQIVND (reference sequence). Here the CDR3 reads CASALAGGRDTQYF. CDR3 DNA sequence: TGTGCCAGCGCGCTAGCGGGGGGGCGAGATACGCAGTATTTT.

In this sample, this clone turned up once. V and J are TRBV6-6 and TRBJ1-6; a possible D gene is TRBD1 (6 bases). The CDR3 sequence is 14 residues long. CDR1 is MNHNY and CDR2 is SVGAGI in the germline V gene (reference sequence). V gave up 5 bases and J gave up 10 bases, with 15 bases separating them. CDR3 nucleotide sequence: TGTGCCAGCAGTACTACTACAGGGTTATCACCCCTCCACTTT. Translating it yields CASSTTTGLSPLHF.

The rearrangement uses TRBV7-2 and TRBJ2-1, with 10 bases identical to TRBD2. There are 16 residues in the CDR3. The V gene's germline CDR1 is SGHTA and CDR2 FQGNSA. V was pared by 8 bases and J by 7 bases, with 14 bases of the junction left unmatched. CDR3 residues: CASGALSGGAVNEQFF. As DNA, the CDR3 is TGTGCCAGCGGCGCTCTGAGCGGGGGGGCCGTAAATGAGCAGTTCTTC.

The chain combines TRBV28 with TRBJ1-2; 8 bases line up with TRBD1. The V gene end was trimmed by 10 bases and the J gene end by 4 bases; junction bases not matched to a gene: 5. The CDR3 contains 12 residues. Germline V gives CDR1 MDHEN, CDR2 SYDVKM. Here the CDR3 DNA reads TGTGCCACCCGGACAGGGATCTATGGCTACACCTTC. This encodes CATRTGIYGYTF.